This T cell receptor beta chain was obtained from a study of T cells in Graves' hyperthyroidism and ophthalmopathy. Amplification yielded TCR beta CDR3 regions, with RNA transcripts as the source. When the TCR CDR3 underwent first-round RT-PCR, the HTBI primer set was used. TCRdb reprocessed the multiplex PCR reads with MiXCR, giving one entry per CDR3 protein. The table includes 300,000 to 450,000 distinct CDR3 sequences, approximately 14% detected once. This clonotype was detected many times. Its antigen is unidentified. Diagnoses rested on clinical symptoms, serum thyroxine and TRAb, thyroid ultrasound and orbital computed tomography. The study's findings and limits: Blood held most thyroid clonotypes expanded above 0.001 frequency.

The receptor's source is a woman in her sixties with Graves' hyperthyroidism. The sample consisted of blood.

CDR3 sequence (DNA): TGTGCCAGCAGCCAAGGTGCTGGCTACACCTTC. This gives the protein CASSQGAGYTF. V gene TRBV3-1 combines with J gene TRBJ1-2; D gene uncertain. Between the trimmed V and J ends, which lost 1 base and 7 bases, there was a span of 4 bases. CDR1 and CDR2 (germline): LGHDT, YNNKEL (reference sequence). The CDR3 sequence is 11 residues long.